This is a list of T cell receptor beta chains from one sample in a study of T cell repertoires in cytomegalovirus infection. The antigens of these receptors remain unknown. TCRdb analysed the reads with MiXCR anew, one entry per CDR3 protein. The data hold 400,000 to 600,000 distinct CDR3 sequences, with 40% to 50% observed a single time. This material consisted of cultured PBMCs, taken from culture after CMV antigen stimulation. These receptors were taken from a human donor in good health (CMV status not recorded). Some clones in this sample may be carry-over from other donors' samples. Each CDR3 is given with its conserved first and last residue. A D gene is named only where the DNA matches it firmly. A clone size is listed for some rows: how often the clone was seen (once, few, many), or a class if it is expanded.

len: 15; abundance: few; v_gene: TRBV7-8; d_gene: NA; j_gene: TRBJ1-5; CDR3aa: CASSFTGTANQPQHF; CDR3nt: TGTGCCAGCAGCTTCACAGGGACCGCAAATCAGCCCCAGCATTTT
len: 15; abundance: many; v_gene: TRBV7-2; d_gene: TRBD1; j_gene: TRBJ2-5; CDR3aa: CASSPKTGGSETQYF; CDR3nt: TGTGCCAGCAGCCCAAAGACAGGGGGCTCGGAGACCCAGTACTTC
len: 16; abundance: NA; v_gene: TRBV5-4; d_gene: NA; j_gene: TRBJ1-4; CDR3aa: CASSSRDKGPNEKLFF; CDR3nt: TGTGCCAGCAGCTCACGGGACAAGGGACCCAACGAAAAACTGTTTTTT
len: 19; abundance: NA; v_gene: TRBV4-3; d_gene: TRBD2; j_gene: TRBJ2-3; CDR3aa: CASSQSSHTSGSSTDTQYF; CDR3nt: TGCGCCAGCAGCCAGAGCAGCCATACTAGCGGCTCTAGCACAGATACGCAGTATTTT
len: 14; abundance: many; v_gene: TRBV7-2; d_gene: NA; j_gene: TRBJ1-6; CDR3aa: CASSLTLEDSPLHF; CDR3nt: TGTGCCAGCAGCTTGACTTTAGAGGATTCACCCCTCCACTTT
len: 13; abundance: NA; v_gene: TRBV11-2; d_gene: NA; j_gene: TRBJ2-7; CDR3aa: CASSYTSNYEQYF; CDR3nt: TGTGCCAGCAGTTACACTAGCAACTACGAGCAGTACTTC
len: 12; abundance: few; v_gene: TRBV4-1; d_gene: NA; j_gene: TRBJ1-4; CDR3aa: CASSQDEEKLFF; CDR3nt: TGCGCCAGCAGCCAAGACGAGGAAAAACTGTTTTTT
len: 15; abundance: few; v_gene: TRBV7-2; d_gene: TRBD1; j_gene: TRBJ1-2; CDR3aa: CASSLVGQGSGGYTF; CDR3nt: TGTGCCAGCAGCTTAGTGGGACAGGGTTCTGGCGGCTACACCTTC
len: 14; abundance: NA; v_gene: TRBV12-3/TRBV12-4; d_gene: NA; j_gene: TRBJ1-1; CDR3aa: CASRFAGRNTEAFF; CDR3nt: TGTGCCAGCAGATTTGCAGGGCGGAACACTGAAGCTTTCTTT
len: 13; abundance: NA; v_gene: TRBV7-6; d_gene: NA; j_gene: TRBJ1-5; CDR3aa: CASSFRQNQPQHF; CDR3nt: TGTGCCAGCAGCTTTCGACAGAATCAGCCCCAGCATTTT
len: 14; abundance: NA; v_gene: TRBV4-3; d_gene: NA; j_gene: TRBJ1-4; CDR3aa: CASSQGLGAEKLFF; CDR3nt: TGCGCCAGCAGCCAGGGACTAGGGGCTGAAAAACTGTTTTTT